This T cell receptor beta chain was identified during a study of T cell changes during pregnancy in multiple sclerosis. Generated by immunoSEQ multiplex PCR, the TCRdb table keeps only in-frame clones and is missing some. The profile shows about 36,000 clones, 75% to 90% of them singletons. CDR1 is MNHEY and CDR2 is SMNVEV in the germline V gene (reference sequence). J was trimmed by 3 bases and V by 5 bases; bases with no gene match: 4. This CDR3 is 15 amino acids long. The gene calls are TRBV27 and TRBJ2-3, with 11 bases lining up with TRBD1. The sample here was CD8+ T cells from peripheral blood mononuclear cells, taken in the third trimester of pregnancy. This receptor was taken from a female donor with multiple sclerosis, enrolled in a pregnancy study. CDR3 sequence reads: CASSPGQGATDTQYF. The CDR3 coding sequence is TGTGCCAGCAGTCCCGGACAGGGGGCAACAGATACGCAGTATTTT.